This TCR beta chain came from a study of T cell responses to AZD1222 COVID-19 vaccine. Findings and limits, study-wide: Two doses of AZD1222 preceded a rise in Spike-specific TCR breadth and depth. The study sampled repertoires only after the peak T cell response. Baseline seropositivity occurred in only six AZD1222 recipients. The sample set comprised mostly white British donors with more females, and clonal diversity was possibly underestimated.

This table comes from immunoSEQ multiplex PCR, and its TCRdb copy is limited to in-frame clones, with some not included. The sample consists of tens of thousands of clones, 70% to 90% of them appearing once. There are 11 residues in the CDR3. With 1 base removed from V and 7 bases from J, the gap between germline ends came to 4 bases. In germline, CDR1 is GTSNPN, CDR2 SVGIG (reference sequence). Of note for this clone: Its antigen remains unknown.

Sequencing used peripheral blood, obtained 28 days after the second AZD1222 dose. The rearrangement links TRBV30 to TRBJ1-4, with D unclear. This clonotype was obtained from an adult who received the AZD1222 COVID-19 vaccine. The chain's CDR3 is CAWSGGEKLFF. The CDR3, as DNA: TGTGCCTGGAGTGGGGGTGAAAAACTGTTTTTT. The full variable domain, completed using reference TRBV30 and TRBJ1-4, is SQTIHQWPATLVQPVGSPLSLECTVEGTSNPNLYWYRQAAGRGLQLLFYSVGIGQISSEVPQNLSASRPQDRQFILSSKKLLLSDSGFYLCAWSGGEKLFFGSGTQLSVL.